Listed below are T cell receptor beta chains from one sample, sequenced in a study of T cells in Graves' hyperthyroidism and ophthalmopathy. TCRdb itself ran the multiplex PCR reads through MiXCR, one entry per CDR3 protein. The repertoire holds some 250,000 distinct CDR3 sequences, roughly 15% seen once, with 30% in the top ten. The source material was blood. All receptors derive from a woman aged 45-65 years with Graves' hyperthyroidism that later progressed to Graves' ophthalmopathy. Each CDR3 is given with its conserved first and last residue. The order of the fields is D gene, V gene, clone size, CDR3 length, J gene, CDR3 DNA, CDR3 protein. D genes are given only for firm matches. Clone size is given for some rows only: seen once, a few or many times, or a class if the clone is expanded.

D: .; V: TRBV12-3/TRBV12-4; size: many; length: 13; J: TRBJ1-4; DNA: TGTGCCAGCAGCTCGAATTTTAATGAAAAACTGTTTTTT; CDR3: CASSSNFNEKLFF
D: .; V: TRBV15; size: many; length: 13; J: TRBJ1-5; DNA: TGTGCCACCAGCAGAGCCCAGGGGCAGCCCCAGCATTTT; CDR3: CATSRAQGQPQHF
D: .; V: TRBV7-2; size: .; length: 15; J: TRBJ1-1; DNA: TGTGCCAGCAGCTTAGATGTAGGGGTGGGCACTGAAGCTTTCTTT; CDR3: CASSLDVGVGTEAFF
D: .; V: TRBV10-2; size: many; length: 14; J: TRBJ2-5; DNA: TGCGCCAGCAGTGAGACCCAAACAGGGTTCCGCCAGTACTTC; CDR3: CASSETQTGFRQYF
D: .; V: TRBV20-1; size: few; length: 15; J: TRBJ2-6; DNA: TGCAGTGCCCACTCGGCGGGCCCTGGGGCCAACGTCCTGACTTTC; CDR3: CSAHSAGPGANVLTF
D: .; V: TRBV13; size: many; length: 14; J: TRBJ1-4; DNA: TGTGCCAGCAGCGATCGACGGAAGACGGAGAAACTGTTTTTT; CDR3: CASSDRRKTEKLFF
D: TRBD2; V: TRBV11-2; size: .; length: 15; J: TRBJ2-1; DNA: TGTGCCAGCAGCTTAGTGTTAGCGGGAGGCACTGAGCAGTTCTTC; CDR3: CASSLVLAGGTEQFF
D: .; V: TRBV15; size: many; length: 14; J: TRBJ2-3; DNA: TGTGCCACCAGCAGAGATCGGGACCCAGATACGCAGTATTTT; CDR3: CATSRDRDPDTQYF
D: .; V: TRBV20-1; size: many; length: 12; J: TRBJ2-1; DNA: TGCAGTGCCCCCGTCTCCTACAATGAGCAGTTCTTC; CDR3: CSAPVSYNEQFF
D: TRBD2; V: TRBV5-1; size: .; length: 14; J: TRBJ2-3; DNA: TGCGCCAGCCTCGGCGGGAGGGCCACAGATACGCAGTATTTT; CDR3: CASLGGRATDTQYF
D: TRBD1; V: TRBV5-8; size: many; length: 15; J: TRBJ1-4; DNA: TGTGCCAGCAGTTTGAACAGGGGCATTAAGGAAAAACTGTTTTTT; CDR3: CASSLNRGIKEKLFF
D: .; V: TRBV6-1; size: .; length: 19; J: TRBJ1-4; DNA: TGTGCCAGCACCTCTGTCGGGGTGCTGACCTCAGGACGGGATGAAAAACTGTTTTTT; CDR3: CASTSVGVLTSGRDEKLFF
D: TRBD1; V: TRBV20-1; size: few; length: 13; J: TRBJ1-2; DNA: TGCAGTGCTAGCGTCGGACAGGGCGATGGCTACACCTTC; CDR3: CSASVGQGDGYTF
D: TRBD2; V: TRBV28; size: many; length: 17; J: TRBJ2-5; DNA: TGTGCCAGCAGTTTTTTGGCGGGAGTGGAGGTCGAAGAGACCCAGTACTTC; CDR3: CASSFLAGVEVEETQYF
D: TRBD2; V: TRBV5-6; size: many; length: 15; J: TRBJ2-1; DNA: TGTGCCAGCAGCCGCGCTAGCGGCACATACAATGAGCAGTTCTTC; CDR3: CASSRASGTYNEQFF
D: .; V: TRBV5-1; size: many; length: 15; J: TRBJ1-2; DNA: TGCGCCAGCAGAGCTTCGGCAGGCACCCCAATCGGCTACACCTTC; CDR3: CASRASAGTPIGYTF
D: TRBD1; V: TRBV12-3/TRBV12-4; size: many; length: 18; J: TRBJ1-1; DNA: TGTGCCAGCAGTTTAGCAGACAGGGGCCCACCCCATAACACTGAAGCTTTCTTT; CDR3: CASSLADRGPPHNTEAFF
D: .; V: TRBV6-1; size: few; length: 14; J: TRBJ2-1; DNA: TGTGCCAGTGCTAGGGACAAATTGTACAATGAGCAGTTCTTC; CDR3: CASARDKLYNEQFF
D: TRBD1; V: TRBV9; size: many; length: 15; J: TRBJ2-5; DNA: TGTGCCAGCAGCATGGGACAGGGGGACCAAGAGACCCAGTACTTC; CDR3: CASSMGQGDQETQYF
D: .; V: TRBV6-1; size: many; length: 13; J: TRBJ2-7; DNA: TGTGCCCTCCGCGGGACTGGGGGCTTTGAGCAGTACTTC; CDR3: CALRGTGGFEQYF
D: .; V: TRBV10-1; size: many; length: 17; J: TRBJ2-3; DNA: TGCGCCAGCAGTGAGTACGGCGGGATAGTAAGCACAGATACGCAGTATTTT; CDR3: CASSEYGGIVSTDTQYF
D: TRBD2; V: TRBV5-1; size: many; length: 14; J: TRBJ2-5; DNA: TGCGCCAGCAGCTCAGGACTAGCCGGAGAGACCCAGTACTTC; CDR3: CASSSGLAGETQYF
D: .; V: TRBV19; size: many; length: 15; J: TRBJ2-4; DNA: TGTGCCAGTACCAGACAGGGAGGCCGGGGGAACATTCAGTACTTC; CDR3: CASTRQGGRGNIQYF
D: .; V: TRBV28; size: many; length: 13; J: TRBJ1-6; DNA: TGTGCCTATTCCCGGGGGCTTGATTCACCCCTCCACTTT; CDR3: CAYSRGLDSPLHF
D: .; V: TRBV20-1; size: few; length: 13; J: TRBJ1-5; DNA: TGCAGTGCCGCTGCAGGAGGGAATCAGCCCCAGCATTTT; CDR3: CSAAAGGNQPQHF
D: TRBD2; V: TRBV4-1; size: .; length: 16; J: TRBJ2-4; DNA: TGCGCCAGCAGCTTATCCGGGATAGCGGGAGAAGACATTCAGTACTTC; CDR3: CASSLSGIAGEDIQYF
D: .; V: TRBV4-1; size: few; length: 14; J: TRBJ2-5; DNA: TGCGCCAGCAGCCAACCCGCTAGGCTAGAGACCCAGTACTTC; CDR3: CASSQPARLETQYF
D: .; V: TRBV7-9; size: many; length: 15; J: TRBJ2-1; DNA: TGTGCCAGCAGCCCTACTCGGACAGGGAGGGACGAGCAGTTCTTC; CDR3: CASSPTRTGRDEQFF
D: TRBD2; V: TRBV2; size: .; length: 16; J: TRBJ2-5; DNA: TGTGCCAACAAGCGACTAGCGGGAGGGCTTGGAGAGACCCAGTACTTC; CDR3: CANKRLAGGLGETQYF
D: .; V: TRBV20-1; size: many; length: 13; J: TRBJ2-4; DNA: TGCAGTGCTCCCCCCCAGGGGCGGGACATTCAGTACTTC; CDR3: CSAPPQGRDIQYF
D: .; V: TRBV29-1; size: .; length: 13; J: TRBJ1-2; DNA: TGCAGCGTTTGGGTGGGAGCTAACTATGGCTACACCTTC; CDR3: CSVWVGANYGYTF
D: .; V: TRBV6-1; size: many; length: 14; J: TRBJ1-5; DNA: TGTGCCAGCAGTGTCCGACGGACGGATCAGCCCCAGCATTTT; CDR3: CASSVRRTDQPQHF
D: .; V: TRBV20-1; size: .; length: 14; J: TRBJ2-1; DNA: TGCAGTGCAGCACGACAGCCGGACTACAATGAGCAGTTCTTC; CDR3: CSAARQPDYNEQFF
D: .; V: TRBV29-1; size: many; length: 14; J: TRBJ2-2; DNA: TGCAGCGTTGGCGGCCGGTTCAACACCGGGGAGCTGTTTTTT; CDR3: CSVGGRFNTGELFF
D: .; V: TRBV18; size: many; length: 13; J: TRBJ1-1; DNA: TGTGCCAGCCTCGAGACGATGAACACTGAAGCTTTCTTT; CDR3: CASLETMNTEAFF
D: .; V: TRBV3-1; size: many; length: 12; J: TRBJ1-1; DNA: TGTGCCAGCAGCCAGACAGGAACTGAAGCTTTCTTT; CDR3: CASSQTGTEAFF
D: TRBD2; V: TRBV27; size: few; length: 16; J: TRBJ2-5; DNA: TGTGCCAGCAGGACCTGGGGCGGGAGACACCAAGAGACCCAGTACTTC; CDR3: CASRTWGGRHQETQYF
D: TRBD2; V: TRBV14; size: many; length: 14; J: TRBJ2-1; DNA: TGTGCCAGCAGCCATAGCGGGAGGTACAATGAGCAGTTCTTC; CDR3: CASSHSGRYNEQFF
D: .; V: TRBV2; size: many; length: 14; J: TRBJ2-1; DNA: TGTGCCAGCACCGGGCCACCCACCTACAATGAGCAGTTCTTC; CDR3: CASTGPPTYNEQFF
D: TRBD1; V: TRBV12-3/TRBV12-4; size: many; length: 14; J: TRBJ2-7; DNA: TGTGCCAGCAGTTTTCGGGACAGATCCTACGAGCAGTACTTC; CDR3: CASSFRDRSYEQYF
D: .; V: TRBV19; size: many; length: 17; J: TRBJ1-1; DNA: TGTGCCAGTAGTATAGCCGCCTATATGGGCCTAAACACTGAAGCTTTCTTT; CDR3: CASSIAAYMGLNTEAFF
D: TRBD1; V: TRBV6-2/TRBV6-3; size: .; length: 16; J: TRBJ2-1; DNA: TGTGCCAGCACTTCACTCCGGGACAGGGTAAACAATGAGCAGTTCTTC; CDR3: CASTSLRDRVNNEQFF
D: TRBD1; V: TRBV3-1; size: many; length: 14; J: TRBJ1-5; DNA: TGTGCCAGCAGCCCGGACAGGTACAATCAGCCCCAGCATTTT; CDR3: CASSPDRYNQPQHF
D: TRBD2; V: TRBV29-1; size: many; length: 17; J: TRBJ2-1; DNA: TGCAGCGTAGATCCGGGACTAGCGGGAATATCCTACAATGAGCAGTTCTTC; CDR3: CSVDPGLAGISYNEQFF
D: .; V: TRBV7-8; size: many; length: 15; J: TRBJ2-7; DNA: TGTGCCAGCAGCTTAGTTGTAGGGCTAACCTACGAGCAGTACTTC; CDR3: CASSLVVGLTYEQYF
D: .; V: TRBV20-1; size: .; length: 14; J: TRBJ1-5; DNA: TGCAGTGCGAGGCGTGGGGAGGCGCGGCAGCCCCAGCATTTT; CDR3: CSARRGEARQPQHF
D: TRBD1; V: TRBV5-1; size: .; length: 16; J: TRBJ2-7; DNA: TGCGCCAGCAGCTTGGAACAGGGGGCGCGTTCGAACGAGCAGTACTTC; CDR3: CASSLEQGARSNEQYF
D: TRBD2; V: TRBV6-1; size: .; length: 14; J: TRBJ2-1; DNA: TGTGCCAGCACCATTTCGGGAGGGTGGGATGAGCAGTTCTTC; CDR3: CASTISGGWDEQFF
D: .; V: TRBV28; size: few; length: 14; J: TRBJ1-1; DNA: TGTGCCAGCAAGAACGGTAGGGGGGCCACTGAAGCTTTCTTT; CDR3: CASKNGRGATEAFF
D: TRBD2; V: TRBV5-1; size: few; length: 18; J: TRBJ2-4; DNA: TGCGCCAGCAGCTCCGGGACTAGCGGGCTTCTAGCCAAAAACATTCGGTACTTC; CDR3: CASSSGTSGLLAKNIRYF
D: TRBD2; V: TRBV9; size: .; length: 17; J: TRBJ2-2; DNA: TGTGCCAGCAGCGTAGCTGTCCTAGGGGCGGGAGCCGGGGAGCTGTTTTTT; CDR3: CASSVAVLGAGAGELFF
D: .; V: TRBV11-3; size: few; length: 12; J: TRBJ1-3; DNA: TGTGCCAGCAGCTCAGGATGGAACACCATATATTTT; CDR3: CASSSGWNTIYF
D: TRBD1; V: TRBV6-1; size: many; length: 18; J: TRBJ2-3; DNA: TGTGCCAGCAGTGAAGTAGGGACAGTTCAATTTAGCACAGATACGCAGTATTTT; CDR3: CASSEVGTVQFSTDTQYF
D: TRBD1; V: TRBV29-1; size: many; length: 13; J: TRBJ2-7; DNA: TGCAGCGTTGTAAGGGACAGGGGTGACGAGCAGTACTTC; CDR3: CSVVRDRGDEQYF